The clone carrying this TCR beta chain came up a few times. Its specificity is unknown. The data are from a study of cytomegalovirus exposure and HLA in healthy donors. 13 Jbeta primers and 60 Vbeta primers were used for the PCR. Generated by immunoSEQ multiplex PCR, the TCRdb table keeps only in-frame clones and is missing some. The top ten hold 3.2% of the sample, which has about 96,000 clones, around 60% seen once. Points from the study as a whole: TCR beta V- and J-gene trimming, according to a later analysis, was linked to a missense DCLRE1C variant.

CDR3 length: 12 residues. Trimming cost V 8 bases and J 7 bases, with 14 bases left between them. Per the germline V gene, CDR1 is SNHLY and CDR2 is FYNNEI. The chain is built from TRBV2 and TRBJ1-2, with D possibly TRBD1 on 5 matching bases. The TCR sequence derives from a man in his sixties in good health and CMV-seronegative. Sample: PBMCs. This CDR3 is CASFGGSGGYTF. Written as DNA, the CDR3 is TGTGCCAGCTTCGGGGGTTCGGGTGGCTACACCTTC.